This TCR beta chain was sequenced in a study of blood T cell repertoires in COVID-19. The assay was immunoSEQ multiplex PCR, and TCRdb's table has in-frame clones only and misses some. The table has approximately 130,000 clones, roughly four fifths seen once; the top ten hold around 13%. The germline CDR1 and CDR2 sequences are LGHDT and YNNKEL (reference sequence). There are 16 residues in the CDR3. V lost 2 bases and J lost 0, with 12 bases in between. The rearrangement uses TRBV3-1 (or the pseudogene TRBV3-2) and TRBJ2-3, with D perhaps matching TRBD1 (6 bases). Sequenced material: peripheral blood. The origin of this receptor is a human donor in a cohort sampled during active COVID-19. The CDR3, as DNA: TGTGCCAGCAGCCAAAGTCGGGGACAAAGCACAGATACGCAGTATTTT. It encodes CASSQSRGQSTDTQYF.